This passage covers 4 T cell receptor beta chains from one sample sequenced in a study of T cell clonality in common variable immunodeficiency. Their cognate antigens are unknown. Overall study results and limits: Reportedly, TCR beta sequences from common variable immunodeficiency showed fewer deletions and N-nucleotide insertions.

Sequenced by immunoSEQ multiplex PCR; TCRdb stores in-frame clones only, minus some. Recorded here are fewer than 40,000 clones, none singletons. The sequencing input was peripheral blood mononuclear cells. The receptors come from a human donor with common variable immunodeficiency.

This clone has ten or more counts. The read gets to within 3 residues of the CDR3 end, and the germline J gene fills in the rest. The chain couples TRBV20-1 to TRBJ2-3, with 11 bases matching TRBD2. The germline CDR1 and CDR2 sequences are DFQATT and SNEGSKA (reference sequence). The CDR3 spans 16 residues. Trimming at V came to 3 bases and at J to 3 bases, leaving 8 bases not matched to a gene. The sequenced CDR3 bases are TGCAGTGCTAGTGCGGCTAGCGGGAGGTTTACAGATACG. Its protein is CSASAASGRFTDT. The whole CDR3 is CSASAASGRFTDTQYF.

This clone has a handful of counts. The read stops 3 residues short of the end of the CDR3; the missing end is completed from the germline J gene. V and J are TRBV2 and TRBJ1-3; 7 bases align to TRBD1. Losses at the gene ends were 6 bases for V and 4 bases for J; bases not matched to a gene: 6. Germline lookup yields CDR1 SNHLY and CDR2 FYNNEI. The CDR3 covers 14 residues. The CDR3 sequence: CASSLSGQGNTIYF. The CDR3 bases that were read are TGTGCCAGCAGCCTCTCGGGACAGGGAAACACC.

Points on this clone: Read data end 3 residues before the CDR3 end; the end is taken from the germline J gene. The gene calls are TRBV7-9 and TRBJ1-1; 8 positions agree with TRBD1. Unmatched junction bases numbered 9, after V lost 5 bases and J lost 7 bases. The V gene's germline CDR1 is SEHNR and CDR2 FQNEAQ (reference sequence). CDR3 length: 14 residues. The CDR3 reads CASSQTGQGLEAFF. The sequenced part of the CDR3 DNA is TGTGCCAGCAGCCAAACCGGACAGGGACTTGAA.

By proportion, this clone is medium-sized (0.01 to 0.1%). The read is 3 residues too short to cover the CDR3 end, so that end is filled in from the germline J gene. This rearrangement joins TRBV9 to TRBJ2-3; D is perhaps TRBD2 (5 bases). Between the trimmed V and J ends, which lost 0 bases and 6 bases, there was a span of 17 bases. Germline assignment: CDR1 SGDLS and CDR2 YYNGEE. The CDR3 covers 16 residues. The CDR3 is CASSVDLTNHLDTQYF. The CDR3 bases that were read are TGTGCCAGCAGCGTAGACTTGACTAACCATCTGGATACG.